This note documents a single TCR beta chain sequence. Its antigen is still unknown. This sample is part of a study of T-cell memory formation after mild COVID-19. Study-wide results and limits: The study found balanced CD4/CD8 in clones contracting day 15 to 85 and a CD4+ lean in later expanders.

5'RACE primed from the constant segment yielded TCR alpha and TCR beta cDNA libraries bearing sample barcodes and UMIs. One entry per CDR3 protein, called by TCRdb with MiXCR from the 5' RACE reads. This table holds about 250,000 distinct CDR3 sequences, more than 15% found once. The CDR3 has 11 amino acids. The germline V gene has CDR1 MNHEY and CDR2 SVGEGT. With 6 bases removed from V and 7 bases from J, the gap between germline ends came to 9 bases. Sequencing was carried out using PBMCs or a T cell subset sorted from them (not recorded which). V gene TRBV6-2 or TRBV6-3 combines with J gene TRBJ1-1, with D unresolved. This clonotype originated in a man between 18 and 35 years old who had mild COVID-19 (a few samples of this study predate the infection). Cell type and time point are not known. The CDR3 DNA reads as TGTGCCAGCAGCCATGGGATTGAAGCTTTCTTT. Translated, it gives CASSHGIEAFF.